Shown below are 25 T cell receptor beta chains from a single sample sequenced in a study of blood T cells in healthy people across ages. Primed by a sample-barcoded 5' primer and a J-beta primer mix, a second PCR proceeded for about 6 to 11 cycles. TCRdb reprocessed the 5' RACE reads via MiXCR and lists one record per CDR3 protein. The top ten hold approximately 13% of the sample, which has 650,000 to 700,000 distinct CDR3 sequences, under 65% seen once. Sequencing used blood. These receptors all come from a woman aged 80 or older in good health.

Points on this clonotype: A read error is possible here, since a much larger clone lies one base away. V gene TRBV6-4 combines with J gene TRBJ2-6, with D tentatively TRBD1 (5 bases). From germline, CDR1 is MRHNA and CDR2 SNTAGT. The CDR3 sequence is 15 residues long. This CDR3 is CASSTDYSGANALTF. The CDR3 DNA follows: TGTGCCAGCAGTACCGATTACTCTGGGGCCAACGCCCTGACTTTC.

This clonotype has at least ten counts. The chain links TRBV27 to TRBJ2-4, with D maybe TRBD2 (5 bases). The CDR3 sequence is 18 residues long. Trimming removed 2 bases from V and 2 bases from J, with 19 bases in between. Germline V gives CDR1 MNHEY, CDR2 SMNVEV (reference sequence). CDR3 amino acids: CASSLRPAGSGTKNIQYF. The CDR3 nucleotides are TGTGCCAGCAGTTTACGACCGGCGGGCTCGGGAACCAAAAACATTCAGTACTTC.

This clonotype has more than one count but fewer than ten. V gene TRBV20-1 combines with J gene TRBJ2-1; 8 bases match TRBD2. After removal of 1 base from V and 7 bases from J, the junction contained 3 bases not matched to a gene. Germline CDR1 reads DFQATT; CDR2 reads SNEGSKA (reference sequence). The CDR3 length is 13 residues. The CDR3 loop is CSARAERENEQFF. CDR3 bases: TGCAGTGCTAGAGCCGAGCGGGAGAATGAGCAGTTCTTC.

This clonotype occurred a few times. The chain combines TRBV4-3 with TRBJ1-4; 7 positions match TRBD1. J lost 8 bases, V lost 0 bases, and 9 bases had no gene match. CDR1 LGHNA and CDR2 YSLEER come from the germline V gene. The CDR3 has 16 amino acids. CDR3 protein: CASSQESAGGVEKLFF. In DNA form, the CDR3 reads TGCGCCAGCAGCCAAGAATCGGCAGGGGGGGTCGAAAAACTGTTTTTT.

The sample holds many counts of this clonotype. The V gene is TRBV6-2 or TRBV6-3, the J gene TRBJ2-7; possibly TRBD1 for D (6 bases). Germline CDR1 MNHEY, CDR2 SVGEGT. V dropped 4 bases and J dropped 3 bases, with 16 bases sitting between them. The CDR3 loop spans 15 amino acids. CDR3 residues: CASSSPGQRLYEQYF. In DNA form, the CDR3 reads TGTGCCAGCAGTTCCCCCGGACAGAGACTCTACGAGCAGTACTTC.

This clonotype was detected a few times. V and J are TRBV4-2 and TRBJ2-2, with a weak D call TRBD1 (6 bases). This CDR3 has 15 residues. Germline V gene data show CDR1 as LGHNA and CDR2 as YNFKEQ. V lost 0 bases, J lost 4 bases, and 9 bases lay in between. CDR3 bases: TGTGCCAGCAGCCAAGAAGGGGGTCGCACCGGGGAGCTGTTTTTT. It codes for CASSQEGGRTGELFF.

This clonotype appeared a few times. J is TRBJ2-1 and V is TRBV15, with D perhaps TRBD1 (7 bases). Trimming shortened V by 5 bases and J by 3 bases, and 17 bases separated the two germline ends. Germline CDR1 reads LNHNV; CDR2 reads YYDKDF (reference sequence). The CDR3 runs 16 residues. In DNA form, the CDR3 reads TGTGCCACCAGCCCCGAGGCCCAGGGGGGCTACAATGAGCAGTTCTTC. This translates into CATSPEAQGGYNEQFF.

This clonotype has only one observation. The CDR3 region is CAWSRRRARTNEKLFF. In nucleotides, the CDR3 is TGTGCCTGGAGTCGTCGTCGGGCCCGGACTAATGAAAAACTGTTTTTT. The chain carries TRBV30 and TRBJ1-4; D ambiguous. CDR1 is GTSNPN and CDR2 is SVGIG in the germline V gene (reference sequence). Trimming removed 2 bases from V and 2 bases from J, with 15 bases in between. This CDR3 is built from 16 residues.

Worth noting for this clonotype: A read error may be the cause here, since a much bigger clone is one base away. V usage is TRBV13 and J usage is TRBJ2-1; D gene uncertain. V dropped 7 bases and J dropped 2 bases, with 9 bases sitting between them. Germline V CDR1 and CDR2: PRHDT, FYEKMQ (reference sequence). The CDR3 sequence is 13 residues long. The CDR3 nucleotides are TGTGCCAGCACCTCGGGCCCCTACAATGAGCAGTTCTTC. Translating gives CASTSGPYNEQFF.

This clonotype occurred many times. The rearrangement joins TRBV29-1 to TRBJ1-1; 7 bases are a match to TRBD1. CDR3 length: 12 amino acids. Germline CDR1 SQVTM, CDR2 ANQGSEA. V lost 5 bases, J lost 5 bases, and 5 bases stayed unmatched. CDR3 sequence reads: CSVRQGLTEAFF. As DNA, the CDR3 is TGCAGCGTTAGACAGGGACTAACTGAAGCTTTCTTT. The full variable domain, in which reference TRBV29-1 and TRBJ1-1 provide the parts outside the CDR3, is SAVISQKPSRDICQRGTSLTIQCQVDSQVTMMFWYRQQPGQSLTLIATANQGSEATYESGFVIDKFPISRPNLTFSTLTVSNMSPEDSSIYLCSVRQGLTEAFFGQGTRLTVV.

The chain couples TRBV6-2 or TRBV6-3 to TRBJ2-1; TRBD1 aligns across 12 bases. Germline V gene lookup returns CDR1 MNHEY and CDR2 SVGEGT. The CDR3 length is 15 residues. After removal of 6 bases from V and 6 bases from J, the junction contained 6 bases not matched to a gene. CDR3 sequence reads: CASRGTGGESNEQFF. CDR3 DNA: TGTGCCAGCAGAGGGACAGGGGGCGAGTCCAATGAGCAGTTCTTC.

The CDR3 region is CASSYPNLWASNYGYTF. The DNA of the CDR3 is TGTGCCAGCAGTTACCCCAACTTGTGGGCCTCTAACTATGGCTACACCTTC. The chain uses TRBV6-2 or TRBV6-3 and TRBJ1-2; D is unclear. The V end was cut by 2 bases, the J end by 0 bases, with 16 bases between. This CDR3 comprises 17 residues. CDR1 and CDR2 from the germline V gene are MNHEY and SVGEGT.

The CDR3 DNA sequence: TGTGCCAGCAGCAAACCCCCAGGATCCTACGAGCAGTACTTC. This sequence encodes CASSKPPGSYEQYF. The chain joins TRBV7-9 to TRBJ2-7; D remains unclear. V lost 5 bases and J lost 1, with 12 bases in between. The CDR3 has 14 amino acids. Germline V gene lookup returns CDR1 SEHNR and CDR2 FQNEAQ (reference sequence).

The rearrangement links TRBV9 to TRBJ2-5; TRBD1 or TRBD2 may be the D gene (5 bases each). This CDR3 spans 16 amino acids. The V end was cut by 0 bases, the J end by 0 bases, with 12 bases between. Per germline, CDR1 SGDLS and CDR2 YYNGEE. The CDR3 region is CASSVVGVGYQETQYF. The CDR3 DNA is TGTGCCAGCAGCGTAGTGGGGGTGGGGTACCAAGAGACCCAGTACTTC.

This clonotype has just a few counts. The gene calls are TRBV3-1 and TRBJ2-1; D gene uncertain. V dropped 0 bases and J dropped 15 bases, with 15 bases sitting between them. Germline CDR1 is LGHDT and CDR2 is YNNKEL (reference sequence). The CDR3 length is 13 residues. In nucleotides, the CDR3 is TGTGCCAGCAGCCAAGATCCGGCGCCTCGGAGGTTCTTC. Residues: CASSQDPAPRRFF.

The chain recombines TRBV9 with TRBJ2-1, with D maybe TRBD2 (5 bases). This CDR3 comprises 13 residues. Germline values: CDR1 SGDLS, CDR2 YYNGEE. With 1 base removed from V and 7 bases from J, the gap between germline ends came to 9 bases. The CDR3 region has the DNA TGTGCCAGCAGCGTAACTAGTAGGAATGAGCAGTTCTTC. As protein: CASSVTSRNEQFF.

In regard to this clonotype: Just one base apart from a much larger clone, this may be a read error. The chain employs TRBV12-3 or TRBV12-4 and TRBJ1-2; no clear D. This CDR3 spans 15 amino acids. CDR3 in DNA: TGTACCAGCAGTCCCCGTGGCAGGATTAACTATGGCTACACCTTC. It yields the protein CTSSPRGRINYGYTF.

On this clonotype: This may be a read error, as it is one base from a much larger clone. V is TRBV7-2 and J is TRBJ1-2; D gene uncertain. V shed 5 bases and J shed 8 bases, with 15 bases lying between them. The germline V gene has CDR1 SGHTA and CDR2 FQGNSA. The CDR3 contains 13 residues. The CDR3 coding sequence is TGTGCCAGCAGCCTCCCGTCCGCGTGGGGCTACACCTTC. Its protein is CASSLPSAWGYTF.

The table lists this clonotype with many counts. The chain couples TRBV4-1 to TRBJ2-1; 12 bases line up with TRBD2. Germline V gene sequence: CDR1 MGHRA, CDR2 YSYEKL. This CDR3 region has 14 residues. Trimming cost V 1 base and J 14 bases; bases outside gene matches: 6. CDR3 sequence reads: CASSQALAGGRKFF. As DNA, the CDR3 is TGCGCCAGCAGCCAAGCACTAGCGGGGGGCCGGAAGTTCTTC.

As concerns this clonotype: This may be a read error: a much more frequent sequence differs by one nucleotide. J is TRBJ2-3 and V is TRBV12-3 or TRBV12-4, with a possible D match to TRBD2 (5 bases). Deletions cut 4 bases from V and 0 bases from J, with 14 bases between. The CDR3 totals 16 residues. CDR3 nucleotides: TGTGCCAGCAGTTCACGGGGAATAAAGAGCACAGATACGCAGTATTTT. Translated, it gives CASSSRGIKSTDTQYF.

The gene calls are TRBV5-1 and TRBJ1-2; 10 bases match TRBD1. Germline trimming cut 4 bases from V and 7 bases from J; bases unmatched to any gene: 7. This CDR3 comprises 14 residues. CDR1 and CDR2 (germline): SGHRS, YFSETQ. The CDR3 spells CASSVDRGQGGYTF. The CDR3 region has the DNA TGCGCCAGCAGCGTTGACAGGGGGCAGGGTGGCTACACCTTC.

This clonotype was observed at least ten times. The chain combines TRBV20-1 with TRBJ2-7; D perhaps matches TRBD1 (6 bases). Between the trimmed V and J ends, which lost 5 bases and 0 bases, there was a span of 17 bases. Germline CDR1 is DFQATT and CDR2 is SNEGSKA (reference sequence). This CDR3 comprises 15 residues. CDR3 sequence (DNA): TGCAGTGCTGAGGCCCCGGGACATTCCTCCTACGAGCAGTACTTC. It encodes CSAEAPGHSSYEQYF.

This clonotype occurred many times. V and J are TRBV10-3 and TRBJ2-1; D is unclear. V lost 10 bases and J lost 1, with 17 bases in between. This CDR3 comprises 15 residues. Germline V gene sequence: CDR1 ENHRY, CDR2 SYGVKD. This CDR3 is CATTKTTGSYNEQFF. The CDR3 bases are TGTGCCACCACTAAGACGACGGGTTCCTACAATGAGCAGTTCTTC.

The J gene is TRBJ2-7, the V gene TRBV27; 7 bases match TRBD1. V was pared by 5 bases and J by 2 bases, with 6 bases of the junction left unmatched. CDR3 length: 14 amino acids. The germline V gene has CDR1 MNHEY and CDR2 SMNVEV (reference sequence). Written as DNA, the CDR3 is TGTGCCAGCAGTGGGACAGCTGGGACCTACGAGCAGTACTTC. It yields the protein CASSGTAGTYEQYF.

Concerning this clonotype itself: A read error may explain this, as a much larger clone is one base away. CDR3: CASSLGATSGPYNEQFF. DNA of the CDR3: TGTGCCAGCAGCTTAGGAGCGACTAGCGGGCCCTACAATGAGCAGTTCTTC. This rearrangement joins TRBV7-9 to TRBJ2-1; 10 bases agree with TRBD2. V was clipped by 1 base and J by 2 bases; unmatched bases: 5. Per germline, CDR1 SEHNR and CDR2 FQNEAQ (reference sequence). This CDR3 is built from 17 residues.